This record covers a single T cell receptor (beta chain). This entry is derived from a study of siplizumab effects on memory and regulatory T cells. Around 10^5 TCR templates per sample were sequenced. Produced via immunoSEQ multiplex PCR; TCRdb's table is partial and in-frame only. The top ten clones hold approximately 0.6% of a sample with 98,000 or so clones, over 90% of them seen once. There are 16 residues in the CDR3. Germline CDR1 and CDR2: SGHRS and YFSETQ. V was pared by 3 bases and J by 4 bases, with 19 bases between. This receptor was taken from a human donor in good health. Source material: Tregs sorted from blood. This sequence joins TRBV5-1 and TRBJ2-5, with D possibly being TRBD2 (5 bases). The CDR3 region has the DNA TGCGCCAGCAGCTCCTATATTTTGAGGGCCGGAGAGACCCAGTACTTC. This codes for CASSSYILRAGETQYF. Full variable domain (remainder filled in from reference TRBV5-1 and TRBJ2-5): KAGVTQTPRYLIKTRGQQVTLSCSPISGHRSVSWYQQTPGQGLQFLFEYFSETQRNKGNFPGRFSGRQFSNSRSEMNVSTLELGDSALYLCASSSYILRAGETQYFGPGTRLLVL.